This T cell receptor beta chain was recovered during a study of CD8 T cells in ankylosing spondylitis. Study-level findings and limits: Among TCR beta sequences, a motif of eight or nine highly homologous variants appeared characteristic of ankylosing spondylitis blood. Reportedly, significant enrichment of disease-linked clones occurred in matched ankylosing spondylitis synovial fluid.

The CDR3 loop spans 13 amino acids. Trimming took off 7 bases at V and 2 bases at J, with 9 bases between the two ends. TCRdb analysed the 5' RACE reads with MiXCR anew, one entry per CDR3 protein. The repertoire holds around 540,000 distinct CDR3 sequences, roughly 13% seen once, with about 6.8% in the top ten. A few counts support this clonotype. Its antigen is unidentified. The sample comprised blood, either unsorted or a sorted T cell fraction (not recorded which). The V gene is TRBV12-3 or TRBV12-4, the J gene TRBJ2-1; D is ambiguous. The sequence was collected from a male donor with ankylosing spondylitis. In DNA, the CDR3 is TGTGCCAGCACCGCCGGGCCCTACAATGAGCAGTTCTTC. Translating gives CASTAGPYNEQFF.